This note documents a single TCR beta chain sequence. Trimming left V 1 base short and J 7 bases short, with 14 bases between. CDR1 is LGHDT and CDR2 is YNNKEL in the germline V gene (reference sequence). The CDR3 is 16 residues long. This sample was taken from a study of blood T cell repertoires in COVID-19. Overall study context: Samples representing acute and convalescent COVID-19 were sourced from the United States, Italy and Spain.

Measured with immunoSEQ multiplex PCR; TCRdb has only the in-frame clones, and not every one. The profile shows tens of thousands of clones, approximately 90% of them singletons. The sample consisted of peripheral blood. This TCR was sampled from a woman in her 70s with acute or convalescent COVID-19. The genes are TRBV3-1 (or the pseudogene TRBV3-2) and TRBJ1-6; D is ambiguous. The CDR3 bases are TGTGCCAGCAGCCAAGCCCGGCCCGCAGGCAATTCACCCCTCCACTTT. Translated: CASSQARPAGNSPLHF.